A selection of T cell receptor beta chains follows, all from one sample in a study of T-cell memory formation after mild COVID-19. Using its own MiXCR run on the 5' RACE reads, TCRdb lists one record per CDR3 protein. The sample has some 120,000 distinct CDR3 sequences, roughly 6% seen once; the top ten hold around 2%. Sequencing was performed on PBMCs or a T cell subset sorted from them (not recorded which). The source of these receptors is an adult woman who had mild COVID-19 (a few samples of this study predate the infection). Cell type and time point are not known. Both conserved end residues are part of each CDR3. The order of the fields is D gene, J gene, V gene, clone size, CDR3 DNA, CDR3 protein. The D gene is left open where the match is weak. Clone size is shown for a subset of rows, as once, few, many or a class of expanded clone.

d_call: NA
j_call: TRBJ2-1
v_call: TRBV5-6
clone_size: many
cdr3_nt: TGTGCCAGCAGCTTGTGGCAGTTTGAGCAGTTCTTC
cdr3_aa: CASSLWQFEQFF

d_call: TRBD1
j_call: TRBJ2-3
v_call: TRBV5-1
clone_size: many
cdr3_nt: TGCGCCAGCAGACGGGACAGAAGCACAGATACGCAGTATTTT
cdr3_aa: CASRRDRSTDTQYF

d_call: NA
j_call: TRBJ1-3
v_call: TRBV5-5
clone_size: few
cdr3_nt: TGTGCCAGCAGTCAATTCGGAAGCTCTGGAAACACCATATATTTT
cdr3_aa: CASSQFGSSGNTIYF

d_call: TRBD2
j_call: TRBJ2-7
v_call: TRBV7-9
clone_size: many
cdr3_nt: TGTGCCAGCAGCCTACTAGCGGGCAGCTCCTACGAGCAGTACTTC
cdr3_aa: CASSLLAGSSYEQYF

d_call: NA
j_call: TRBJ1-2
v_call: TRBV29-1
clone_size: few
cdr3_nt: TGCAGCGTTTCGACCTCACAGGGCCTCTATGGCTACACCTTC
cdr3_aa: CSVSTSQGLYGYTF

d_call: TRBD1
j_call: TRBJ2-7
v_call: TRBV12-3/TRBV12-4
clone_size: NA
cdr3_nt: TGTGCCAGCAGTCCCTCACCCGGGACAGTGAACGAGCAGTACTTC
cdr3_aa: CASSPSPGTVNEQYF

d_call: TRBD1
j_call: TRBJ1-2
v_call: TRBV11-2
clone_size: NA
cdr3_nt: TGTGCCAGCAATACAGGACAGGGCTTTAACTATGGCTACACCTTC
cdr3_aa: CASNTGQGFNYGYTF

d_call: TRBD2
j_call: TRBJ2-7
v_call: TRBV6-2/TRBV6-3
clone_size: NA
cdr3_nt: TGTGCCAGCAGTTACTCGTCGGTGCGACTTGCGGGAGGGAGGTACGAGCAGTACTTC
cdr3_aa: CASSYSSVRLAGGRYEQYF

d_call: TRBD1
j_call: TRBJ2-1
v_call: TRBV4-3
clone_size: few
cdr3_nt: TGCGCCAGCAGAAAGACAGGGGTCTACAATGAGCAGTTCTTC
cdr3_aa: CASRKTGVYNEQFF

d_call: NA
j_call: TRBJ2-3
v_call: TRBV12-3/TRBV12-4
clone_size: NA
cdr3_nt: TGTGCCAGCAGTTTATGGGGGGCCGGCACAGATACGCAGTATTTT
cdr3_aa: CASSLWGAGTDTQYF

d_call: NA
j_call: TRBJ2-3
v_call: TRBV6-5
clone_size: many
cdr3_nt: TGTGCCAGCAGTTTTGAAAGGGGGGCAGGTGCAGATACGCAGTATTTT
cdr3_aa: CASSFERGAGADTQYF

d_call: NA
j_call: TRBJ2-3
v_call: TRBV2
clone_size: many
cdr3_nt: TGTGCCAGCAGTCTCCTCGGGGTTAGCACAGATACGCAGTATTTT
cdr3_aa: CASSLLGVSTDTQYF

d_call: NA
j_call: TRBJ2-7
v_call: TRBV3-1
clone_size: few
cdr3_nt: TGTGCCACCAAAAGGGCCGGTTCCTACGAGCAGTACTTC
cdr3_aa: CATKRAGSYEQYF

d_call: NA
j_call: TRBJ2-1
v_call: TRBV2
clone_size: NA
cdr3_nt: TGTGCCAGCAGTCTCCAGGGTGGCCATATCGCTGAGCAGTTCTTC
cdr3_aa: CASSLQGGHIAEQFF

d_call: NA
j_call: TRBJ1-1
v_call: TRBV30
clone_size: NA
cdr3_nt: TGTGCCTACAGGGATAACACTGAAGCTTTCTTT
cdr3_aa: CAYRDNTEAFF

d_call: NA
j_call: TRBJ2-7
v_call: TRBV21-1
clone_size: NA
cdr3_nt: TGTGCCAGCAGCAAAAGACTATCCACATACGAGCAGTACTTC
cdr3_aa: CASSKRLSTYEQYF

d_call: TRBD1
j_call: TRBJ2-2
v_call: TRBV5-1
clone_size: NA
cdr3_nt: TGCGCCAGCAGCGCGACAGGGACCGGGGAGCTGTTTTTT
cdr3_aa: CASSATGTGELFF

d_call: TRBD1
j_call: TRBJ1-2
v_call: TRBV12-3/TRBV12-4
clone_size: NA
cdr3_nt: TGTGCCAGCAGTTTAGACAGGGGAGGATATGGCTACACCTTC
cdr3_aa: CASSLDRGGYGYTF

d_call: NA
j_call: TRBJ2-5
v_call: TRBV3-1
clone_size: few
cdr3_nt: TGTGCCAGCAGCCAAGTCGGCGCAGGGACTCTGAAAGAGACCCAGTACTTC
cdr3_aa: CASSQVGAGTLKETQYF

d_call: TRBD2
j_call: TRBJ2-5
v_call: TRBV6-1
clone_size: many
cdr3_nt: TGTGCCAGCAGTGTCCTAGCGGGGGGGCTCCAAGAGACCCAGTACTTC
cdr3_aa: CASSVLAGGLQETQYF

d_call: TRBD1
j_call: TRBJ2-1
v_call: TRBV11-2
clone_size: few
cdr3_nt: TGTGCCAGCAGCTTAGTTACAGGGGGAAGTGAGCAGTTCTTC
cdr3_aa: CASSLVTGGSEQFF

d_call: NA
j_call: TRBJ1-1
v_call: TRBV3-1
clone_size: NA
cdr3_nt: TGTGCCAGCAGCCACAGGCAGACGAACACTGAAGCTTTCTTT
cdr3_aa: CASSHRQTNTEAFF

d_call: NA
j_call: TRBJ1-2
v_call: TRBV20-1
clone_size: many
cdr3_nt: TGCAGTGCTAGGGGGGAAGGGTATGGCTACACCTTC
cdr3_aa: CSARGEGYGYTF

d_call: TRBD1
j_call: TRBJ1-5
v_call: TRBV2
clone_size: NA
cdr3_nt: TGTGCCAGCAAATCCGACAGGGGGAATCAGTCCCAGCATTTT
cdr3_aa: CASKSDRGNQSQHF

d_call: NA
j_call: TRBJ1-1
v_call: TRBV7-9
clone_size: many
cdr3_nt: TGTGCCAGCAGCTTGACAGTAAACACTGAAGCTTTCTTT
cdr3_aa: CASSLTVNTEAFF

d_call: NA
j_call: TRBJ2-7
v_call: TRBV7-9
clone_size: many
cdr3_nt: TGTGCCAGCAGTCCGAGTCGGGAGCAGTACTTC
cdr3_aa: CASSPSREQYF

d_call: NA
j_call: TRBJ1-3
v_call: TRBV5-1
clone_size: NA
cdr3_nt: TGCGCCAGCAGCCGAGGGGGACGGACCTCTGGAAACACCATATATTTT
cdr3_aa: CASSRGGRTSGNTIYF

d_call: TRBD2
j_call: TRBJ2-7
v_call: TRBV9
clone_size: many
cdr3_nt: TGTGCCAGCAGCGTAGGCCCCCGGTTAGCGGGAGGGATCCTCTACGAGCAGTACTTC
cdr3_aa: CASSVGPRLAGGILYEQYF

d_call: TRBD2
j_call: TRBJ2-1
v_call: TRBV7-3
clone_size: many
cdr3_nt: TGTGCCAGCAGGACTAGCGGGAGGCAAACCGGGTCCTACAATGAGCAGTTCTTC
cdr3_aa: CASRTSGRQTGSYNEQFF

d_call: TRBD2
j_call: TRBJ2-1
v_call: TRBV7-9
clone_size: many
cdr3_nt: TGTGCCAGCAGCTTAGCTTTCCAGCGGGATGCCAACAATGAGCAGTTCTTC
cdr3_aa: CASSLAFQRDANNEQFF

d_call: TRBD1
j_call: TRBJ1-2
v_call: TRBV18
clone_size: NA
cdr3_nt: TGTTCCAGCTCACCGACAGGGGTTGATGGCTACACCTTC
cdr3_aa: CSSSPTGVDGYTF